This entry lists 25 T cell receptor beta chains sequenced from one sample in a study of blood T cells in healthy people across ages. The authors ran a second PCR of about 6 to 11 cycles using a sample-barcoded 5' primer and a J-beta primer mix. TCRdb re-called the 5' RACE reads with MiXCR, one entry per CDR3 protein. The data contain roughly 2 million distinct CDR3 sequences, 49% of them singletons. Sequenced: blood. All receptors come from a woman between 40 and 55 years old in good health.

This clonotype was counted only a few times. The V call is TRBV9, the J call TRBJ2-7, with D perhaps TRBD2 (6 bases). The length of the CDR3 is 15 residues. From germline, CDR1 is SGDLS and CDR2 YYNGEE. The V end lost 0 bases, the J end lost 7 bases, and 17 bases lay between the germline ends. The CDR3 sequence is CASSVATTSSGEQYF. The CDR3, as DNA: TGTGCCAGCAGCGTAGCTACTACTAGCTCGGGAGAGCAGTACTTC.

CDR3 coding DNA: TGCAGTGCTAGCCCTGGGGTAGCGGGGGAGAGGCAGTACTTC. This sequence encodes CSASPGVAGERQYF. The J gene is TRBJ2-5, the V gene TRBV20-1; TRBD2 aligns across 9 bases. The CDR3 totals 14 residues. J gave up 11 bases and V 3 bases, and 13 bases lay outside the gene matches. Germline V gene lookup returns CDR1 DFQATT and CDR2 SNEGSKA (reference sequence).

The rearrangement joins TRBV12-5 to TRBJ1-1; 9 bases match TRBD1. The germline V gene encodes CDR1 LGHNT and CDR2 FRNRAP. The CDR3 covers 16 residues. J lost 0 bases, V lost 3 bases, and 5 bases had no gene match. CDR3: CASGFQGTGMNTEAFF. CDR3 bases: TGTGCTAGTGGTTTCCAAGGGACAGGGATGAACACTGAAGCTTTCTTT.

The chain is built from TRBV12-3 or TRBV12-4 and TRBJ2-5, with 7 positions matching TRBD2. The CDR3 is 14 amino acids. With 7 bases clipped from V and 0 bases from J, the junction kept 5 bases outside the gene matches. The CDR3 sequence: CASTTGLHQETQYF. In DNA, the CDR3 is TGTGCCAGCACCACGGGACTACACCAAGAGACCCAGTACTTC.

This chain uses TRBV7-3 with TRBJ2-1, with 8 bases matching TRBD1. Germline values: CDR1 SGHTA, CDR2 FQGTGA. This CDR3 has 15 amino acids. V lost 8 bases to trimming and J lost 4 bases; unmatched junction nucleotides: 10. CDR3 bases: TGTGCCAGCGGTGCCGGGACAGGTATATACAATGAGCAGTTCTTC. Translation: CASGAGTGIYNEQFF.

The chain carries TRBV6-6 and TRBJ1-2, with D possibly being TRBD1 (6 bases). CDR3 length equals 15 residues. The V end was cut by 6 bases, the J end by 3 bases, with 17 bases between. CDR1 and CDR2 from the germline V gene are MNHNY and SVGAGI (reference sequence). CDR3 residues: CASRYNRDKYYGYTF. The CDR3 nucleotides read TGTGCCAGCAGGTATAACCGGGACAAGTACTATGGCTACACCTTC.

This sequence joins TRBV29-1 and TRBJ1-2; the match to TRBD1 covers 7 bases. The CDR3 is 14 residues long. Germline V gives CDR1 SQVTM, CDR2 ANQGSEA. J was trimmed by 4 bases and V by 6 bases; bases with no gene match: 11. The CDR3 bases are TGCAGCGTCGCGGACAGGATCGGGCTCTATGGCTACACCTTC. Translating gives CSVADRIGLYGYTF. Full variable domain (remainder filled in from reference TRBV29-1 and TRBJ1-2): SAVISQKPSRDICQRGTSLTIQCQVDSQVTMMFWYRQQPGQSLTLIATANQGSEATYESGFVIDKFPISRPNLTFSTLTVSNMSPEDSSIYLCSVADRIGLYGYTFGSGTRLTVV.

This clonotype was counted between two and nine times. The V and J genes are TRBV6-2 or TRBV6-3 and TRBJ2-7, with D unresolved. Germline CDR1 reads MNHEY; CDR2 reads SVGEGT. The CDR3 contains 12 residues. Trimming took 7 bases from V and 3 from J, leaving 10 bases between them. The CDR3 DNA sequence: TGTGCCAGCACCCGGACGGACTACGAGCAGTACTTC. Its protein product is CASTRTDYEQYF.

Only a few counts were recorded for this clonotype. The genes are TRBV28 and TRBJ2-5; 8 bases match TRBD2. The J segment lost 4 bases and the V segment lost 4 bases, leaving 14 bases of the junction unmatched. CDR1 is MDHEN, CDR2 SYDVKM, per germline. This CDR3 spans 17 amino acids. CDR3: CASSSNLPRLALETQYF. CDR3 bases: TGTGCCAGCAGTTCAAACCTCCCCCGACTAGCGTTAGAGACCCAGTACTTC. The full variable domain, its missing parts supplied by reference TRBV28 and TRBJ2-5, is DVKVTQSSRYLVKRTGEKVFLECVQDMDHENMFWYRQDPGLGLRLIYFSYDVKMKEKGDIPEGYSVSREKKERFSLILESASTNQTSMYLCASSSNLPRLALETQYFGPGTRLLVL.

The chain links TRBV28 to TRBJ2-7, with 12 bases matching TRBD1. J lost 3 bases, V lost 8 bases, and 11 bases had no gene match. This CDR3 has 16 amino acids. In germline, CDR1 is MDHEN, CDR2 SYDVKM. In DNA, the CDR3 is TGTGCCAGCCCCCCCACACGGGACAGGGGGCACTACGAGCAGTACTTC. Amino acid sequence: CASPPTRDRGHYEQYF. The variable domain in full, with the rest retrieved from reference TRBV28 and TRBJ2-7, is DVKVTQSSRYLVKRTGEKVFLECVQDMDHENMFWYRQDPGLGLRLIYFSYDVKMKEKGDIPEGYSVSREKKERFSLILESASTNQTSMYLCASPPTRDRGHYEQYFGPGTRLTVT.

The rearrangement joins TRBV6-2 or TRBV6-3 to TRBJ2-5; maybe TRBD2 (6 bases). This CDR3 is built from 16 residues. The V end was cut by 6 bases, the J end by 1 base, with 18 bases between. Germline CDR1 reads MNHEY; CDR2 reads SVGEGT. The CDR3 DNA reads TGTGCCAGCAGCTCCTCCGGGCGGGGTATCCAAGAGACCCAGTACTTC. Translated, it gives CASSSSGRGIQETQYF.

The chain joins TRBV4-2 to TRBJ2-1, with D perhaps matching TRBD1 (6 bases). Germline V gives CDR1 LGHNA, CDR2 YNFKEQ. This CDR3 contains 17 residues. The V end was cut by 0 bases, the J end by 4 bases, with 16 bases between. CDR3 nucleotide sequence: TGTGCCAGCAGCCAAGATATAGTAGGGGGAAGTTACAATGAGCAGTTCTTC. Its protein product is CASSQDIVGGSYNEQFF.

This clonotype has only one observation. The V gene is TRBV25-1, the J gene TRBJ2-1, with D perhaps TRBD2 (6 bases). Trimming left V 1 base short and J 8 bases short, with 18 bases between. The CDR3 has 16 residues. Germline values: CDR1 MGHDK, CDR2 SYGVNS. The CDR3 DNA reads TGTGCCAGCAGTGAATCGGGCGGGGTAGGTACGGATGAGCAGTTCTTC. Amino acid sequence: CASSESGGVGTDEQFF.

J is TRBJ2-5 and V is TRBV5-1, with 11 bases fitting TRBD2. This CDR3 region has 17 residues. Germline V gives CDR1 SGHRS, CDR2 YFSETQ. V shed 4 bases and J 1 base; nucleotides not matched to a gene: 9. As DNA, the CDR3 is TGCGCCAGCAGCCCGTCACTAGCGGGGGCCCTCCAAGAGACCCAGTACTTC. Its protein is CASSPSLAGALQETQYF.

The V call is TRBV20-1, the J call TRBJ2-4; 7 nucleotides match TRBD1. Trimming at V came to 6 bases and at J to 2 bases, leaving 7 bases not matched to a gene. The CDR3 contains 14 residues. The V gene's germline CDR1 is DFQATT and CDR2 SNEGSKA (reference sequence). The CDR3 coding sequence is TGCAGTGCGAGTACAGGGGTACCCAAAAACATTCAGTACTTC. Translating it yields CSASTGVPKNIQYF.

This clonotype came up a few times. This chain uses TRBV6-2 or TRBV6-3 with TRBJ2-5; 9 bases align to TRBD1. The better agreement between TRBJ2-7 and the DNA end casts doubt on the J call. This CDR3 is built from 14 residues. Germline CDR1 and CDR2: MNHEY and SVGEGT. The CDR3 loop reads CASRSGTGHYEQYF. The DNA of the CDR3 is TGTGCCAGCAGATCCGGGACAGGGCACTACGAGCAGTACTTC.

On this clonotype itself: A single base separates this from a much larger clone, so it may be a read error. For the CDR3, the DNA is TGTGCCAGCAGGGGACAGGGGGCAACAGATACGCAGTATTTT. Its translation: CASRGQGATDTQYF. V is TRBV6-6 and J is TRBJ2-3; the match to TRBD1 covers 12 bases. There are 14 residues in the CDR3. The germline gives CDR1 MNHNY, CDR2 SVGAGI (reference sequence). The V segment lost 6 bases and the J segment 3 bases; nucleotides outside the gene matches: 1.

This clonotype was found a few times. The CDR3: CASSLAGTSGRRTEQFF. Written as DNA, the CDR3 is TGTGCCAGCAGCTTAGCGGGGACTAGCGGACGACGTACTGAGCAGTTCTTC. This chain uses TRBV7-2 with TRBJ2-1, with 11 bases aligning to TRBD2. CDR3 length: 17 amino acids. V was pared by 0 bases and J by 9 bases, with 10 bases of the junction left unmatched. Per germline, CDR1 SGHTA and CDR2 FQGNSA.

This chain links TRBV6-2 or TRBV6-3 with TRBJ1-5; 11 bases line up with TRBD1. This CDR3 has 14 residues. The germline CDR1 and CDR2 sequences are MNHEY and SVGEGT. Germline trimming cut 6 bases from V and 6 bases from J; bases unmatched to any gene: 4. In DNA form, the CDR3 reads TGTGCCAGCAGGAGGACAGGGGGCAGTCAGCCCCAGCATTTT. Its translation: CASRRTGGSQPQHF.

The genes are TRBV6-5 and TRBJ2-7; D might be TRBD2 (5 bases). Germline loops: CDR1 MNHEY, CDR2 SVGAGI. The ends were cut back, 4 bases at V and 3 bases at J, with 10 bases in the middle. The CDR3 consists of 13 residues. The CDR3, as DNA: TGTGCCAGCAGTTCTCGGAGGAACTACGAGCAGTACTTC. Translated, it gives CASSSRRNYEQYF.

The rearrangement uses TRBV2 and TRBJ2-7; no firm D call. This CDR3 is built from 13 residues. Trimming stripped 6 bases from V and 3 bases from J, with 12 bases between. The germline V gene encodes CDR1 SNHLY and CDR2 FYNNEI. For the CDR3, the DNA is TGTGCCAGCAGCAAGCAGGAAAACTACGAGCAGTACTTC. Translated, it gives CASSKQENYEQYF. The complete variable domain, with remaining parts taken from reference TRBV2 and TRBJ2-7, reads EPEVTQTPSHQVTQMGQEVILRCVPISNHLYFYWYRQILGQKVEFLVSFYNNEISEKSEIFDDQFSVERPDGSNFTLKIRSTKLEDSAMYFCASSKQENYEQYFGPGTRLTVT.

This chain links TRBV7-2 with TRBJ2-6, with D tentatively TRBD1 or TRBD2 (5 bases each). The CDR3 sequence is 18 residues long. V was trimmed by 3 bases and J by 0 bases, leaving 15 bases between them. Germline lookup yields CDR1 SGHTA and CDR2 FQGNSA. Here the CDR3 reads CASSFIIRDLSGANVLTF. In DNA form, the CDR3 reads TGTGCCAGCAGCTTTATCATAAGGGACCTCTCTGGGGCCAACGTCCTGACTTTC.

A few counts support this clonotype. The genes are TRBV20-1 and TRBJ2-4, with D uncertain. This CDR3 is 14 amino acids long. V was clipped by 4 bases and J by 0 bases, with 10 bases between them. Germline assignment: CDR1 DFQATT and CDR2 SNEGSKA (reference sequence). CDR3 loop: CSAIRPVAKNIQYF. The DNA for the CDR3 is TGCAGTGCTATAAGGCCGGTAGCCAAAAACATTCAGTACTTC.

Comment on this clonotype: A read error may account for a junction end that differs from germline. The chain is built from TRBV4-1 and TRBJ2-5; D perhaps matches TRBD2 (5 bases). CDR1 MGHRA and CDR2 YSYEKL come from the germline V gene. The CDR3 length is 18 residues. CDR3 coding DNA: TGCGCCAGCAGCCAAGCATTCTTGGGCGGGCCGTACCAAGAGACCCAGTGCTTC. Its translation: CASSQAFLGGPYQETQCF.

This chain connects TRBV19 to TRBJ1-5; tentative D call: TRBD1 (5 bases). This CDR3 contains 14 residues. Germline V gene lookup returns CDR1 LNHDA and CDR2 SQIVND (reference sequence). Trimming cost V 1 base and J 1 base, with 5 bases left between them. The CDR3 reads CASSIGDSNQPQHF. For the CDR3, the DNA is TGTGCCAGTAGTATAGGGGACAGCAATCAGCCCCAGCATTTT.